The present T cell receptor (beta chain) was sequenced within a study of shared clonotypes between healthy human individuals. PCR replicates performed on unsorted PBMC used roughly 320 ng DNA, 30,000 or so T cell genomes. Libraries were prepared by immunoSEQ multiplex PCR; TCRdb keeps only in-frame clonotypes and omits some of them. The sample has about 470,000 clones, around 79% seen once. The CDR3 has 13 residues. Per germline, CDR1 MNHNY and CDR2 SVGAGI (reference sequence). V dropped 4 bases and J dropped 3 bases, with 7 bases sitting between them. The receptor's source is a woman between 40 and 55 years old in good health. Some clones in this sample may be carry-over from other donors' samples. The specimen sequenced was PBMCs. The chain combines TRBV6-6 with TRBJ1-5, with unresolved D. The CDR3 DNA reads TGTGCCAGCAGTTCCCGGGTCAATCAGCCCCAGCATTTT. Its protein is CASSSRVNQPQHF.